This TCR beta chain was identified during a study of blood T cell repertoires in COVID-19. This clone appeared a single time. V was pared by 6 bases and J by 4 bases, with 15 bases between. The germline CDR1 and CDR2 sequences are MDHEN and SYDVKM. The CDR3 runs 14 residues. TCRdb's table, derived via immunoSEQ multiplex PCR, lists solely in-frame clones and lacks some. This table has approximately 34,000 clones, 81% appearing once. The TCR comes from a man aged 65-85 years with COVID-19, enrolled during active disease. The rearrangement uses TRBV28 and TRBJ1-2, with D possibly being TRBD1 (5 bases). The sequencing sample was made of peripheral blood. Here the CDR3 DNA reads TGTGCCAGCAGGGGGGAGGGGCCCATCTATGGCTACACCTTC. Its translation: CASRGEGPIYGYTF.